This passage covers 19 T cell receptor beta chains from one sample sequenced in a study of response to subunit inactivated influenza vaccine. TCRdb reprocessed the RT-PCR reads with MiXCR, giving one entry per CDR3 protein. Among fewer than 700,000 distinct CDR3 sequences listed, about an eighth were seen once. This material consisted of PBMCs from blood, taken roughly 6 weeks after vaccination. Receptor source: a man over 45 who received an inactivated influenza vaccine.

The genes are TRBV6-2 or TRBV6-3 and TRBJ2-7; 12 bases match TRBD2. Per the germline V gene, CDR1 is MNHEY and CDR2 is SVGEGT. The CDR3 sequence is 17 residues long. V was clipped by 6 bases and J by 0 bases; unmatched bases: 9. CDR3 nucleotides: TGTGCCAGCAGCCCCAGCAGGACTAGCGGGACCTCCTACGAGCAGTACTTC. It is translated as CASSPSRTSGTSYEQYF.

J is TRBJ2-3 and V is TRBV12-3 or TRBV12-4, with D tentatively TRBD2 (5 bases). This CDR3 has 13 amino acids. V lost 8 bases to trimming and J lost 2 bases, with 11 bases between them. The CDR3 protein is CASQDSNTDTQYF. In nucleotides, the CDR3 is TGTGCCAGCCAGGACTCAAACACAGATACGCAGTATTTT.

This clonotype was seen a single time. This sequence joins TRBV12-3 or TRBV12-4 and TRBJ2-3; the match to TRBD2 covers 10 bases. The J segment lost 5 bases and the V segment lost 7 bases, leaving 3 bases of the junction unmatched. The CDR3 has 13 residues. The CDR3 reads CASKSSGGDTQYF. CDR3 coding DNA: TGTGCCAGCAAGTCTAGCGGGGGAGATACGCAGTATTTT.

This chain uses TRBV15 with TRBJ2-5; D unclear. Germline CDR1 reads LNHNV; CDR2 reads YYDKDF (reference sequence). The CDR3 runs to 13 residues. Trimming took off 4 bases at V and 5 bases at J, with 11 bases between the two ends. Here the CDR3 reads CATSMDTRETQYF. The DNA of the CDR3 is TGTGCCACCAGCATGGATACGCGGGAGACCCAGTACTTC. Variable domain in full (rest from reference TRBV15 and TRBJ2-5): DAMVIQNPRYQVTQFGKPVTLSCSQTLNHNVMYWYQQKSSQAPKLLFHYYDKDFNNEADTPDNFQSRRPNTSFCFLDIRSPGLGDTAMYLCATSMDTRETQYFGPGTRLLVL.

The chain uses TRBV20-1 and TRBJ2-7, with TRBD2 matching over 9 bases. In germline, CDR1 is DFQATT, CDR2 SNEGSKA (reference sequence). Trimming at V came to 0 bases and at J to 6 bases, leaving 9 bases not matched to a gene. The CDR3 totals 15 residues. CDR3 sequence reads: CSARDLTSGWTEQYF. As DNA, the CDR3 is TGCAGTGCTAGAGATCTCACTAGCGGGTGGACCGAGCAGTACTTC.

This sequence joins TRBV24-1 and TRBJ2-1, with D possibly being TRBD1 (6 bases). The CDR3 loop spans 19 amino acids. V lost 2 bases to trimming and J lost 3 bases, with 22 bases between them. Per the germline V gene, CDR1 is KGHDR and CDR2 is SFDVKD. The CDR3 DNA is TGTGCCACCAGTGATTCGCATCAGGGGCCAAAGAGATTCTACAATGAGCAGTTCTTC. Residues: CATSDSHQGPKRFYNEQFF.

This clonotype came up many times. This chain joins TRBV20-1 and TRBJ2-7; no clear D. Germline values: CDR1 DFQATT, CDR2 SNEGSKA (reference sequence). The CDR3 spans 13 residues. Trimming took off 1 base at V and 5 bases at J, with 12 bases between the two ends. The CDR3 sequence: CSARVGGSHEQYF. The CDR3 bases are TGCAGTGCTAGAGTTGGCGGCAGCCACGAGCAGTACTTC.

This clonotype was detected only a few times. The chain joins TRBV7-2 to TRBJ2-1; 12 nucleotides match TRBD2. The CDR3 spans 17 residues. Germline loops: CDR1 SGHTA, CDR2 FQGNSA. With V trimmed by 4 bases and J by 4 bases, 8 bases remained unmatched. The CDR3 DNA reads TGTGCCAGCAGCTCTCTGACTAGCGGGAGAGTGTACAATGAGCAGTTCTTC. This gives the protein CASSSLTSGRVYNEQFF.

This clonotype was observed a handful of times. This chain joins TRBV3-1 and TRBJ2-7; D is ambiguous. Germline CDR1 and CDR2: LGHDT and YNNKEL (reference sequence). CDR3 length: 14 residues. V lost 2 bases and J 3 bases, leaving 11 bases between the germline ends. CDR3 nucleotide sequence: TGTGCCAGCAGCCAAACCCCGTCCCTCTACGAGCAGTACTTC. This translates into CASSQTPSLYEQYF.

This clonotype has more than one count but fewer than ten. J is TRBJ1-6 and V is TRBV4-1; D gene ambiguous. The V end lost 0 bases, the J end lost 11 bases, and 11 bases lay between the germline ends. This CDR3 comprises 14 residues. From germline, CDR1 is MGHRA and CDR2 YSYEKL. CDR3 residues: CASSQEINDAPLHF. The CDR3 coding sequence is TGCGCCAGCAGCCAAGAGATAAACGATGCACCCCTCCACTTT.

In its sample, this clonotype was seen a few times. The chain couples TRBV20-1 to TRBJ2-3; 7 bases line up with TRBD1. Germline V gives CDR1 DFQATT, CDR2 SNEGSKA (reference sequence). V trimming: 0 bases; J trimming: 6 bases; junction bases outside the gene matches: 6. There are 14 residues in the CDR3. DNA of the CDR3: TGCAGTGCTAGAGATCAAGGGGGCGGCGATACGCAGTATTTT. This sequence encodes CSARDQGGGDTQYF.

This clonotype was seen only a few times. V is TRBV7-9 and J is TRBJ2-7, with 10 bases lining up with TRBD2. Germline trimming cut 4 bases from V and 6 bases from J; bases unmatched to any gene: 6. The CDR3 sequence is 14 residues long. Germline CDR1 reads SEHNR; CDR2 reads FQNEAQ (reference sequence). CDR3 residues: CASSSSSGGGEQYF. In DNA, the CDR3 is TGTGCCAGCAGCTCCTCTAGCGGGGGCGGCGAGCAGTACTTC.

This clonotype was counted many times. The CDR3 DNA sequence: TGTGCCAGCAGTTTTGGGGGGTCGTTGTCGACTGAAGCTTTCTTT. Translation gives CASSFGGSLSTEAFF. The chain links TRBV12-3 or TRBV12-4 to TRBJ1-1, with D tentatively TRBD1 (5 bases). V was trimmed by 3 bases and J by 5 bases, leaving 16 bases between them. The CDR3 is 15 residues long.

The gene calls are TRBV9 and TRBJ2-5, with 7 nucleotides matching TRBD2. The CDR3 is 17 amino acids. V lost 0 bases to trimming and J lost 3 bases; unmatched junction nucleotides: 11. Germline V CDR1 and CDR2: SGDLS, YYNGEE. CDR3 protein: CASSVGASGGFEETQYF. The CDR3 DNA sequence: TGTGCCAGCAGCGTAGGGGCTAGCGGAGGATTCGAAGAGACCCAGTACTTC. The variable domain in full, with the rest retrieved from reference TRBV9 and TRBJ2-5, is DSGVTQTPKHLITATGQRVTLRCSPRSGDLSVYWYQQSLDQGLQFLIQYYNGEERAKGNILERFSAQQFPDLHSELNLSSLELGDSALYFCASSVGASGGFEETQYFGPGTRLLVL.

This clonotype was counted between two and nine times. The rearrangement uses TRBV20-1 and TRBJ2-5, with TRBD2 as a possible D gene (6 bases). The CDR3 runs to 13 residues. The germline V gene has CDR1 DFQATT and CDR2 SNEGSKA (reference sequence). V was cut by 6 bases and J by 1 base, with 12 bases left in between. The CDR3 bases are TGCAGTGCCCGGGGGTCTACCCAAGAGACCCAGTACTTC. This translates into CSARGSTQETQYF.

This clonotype was detected only a few times. The CDR3 loop is CASSYTGQGSYEQYF. The CDR3 nucleotides are TGTGCCAGCAGTTACACGGGACAGGGATCCTACGAGCAGTACTTC. V and J are TRBV6-5 and TRBJ2-7, with 9 bases identical to TRBD1. The CDR3 runs 15 residues. V shed 2 bases and J 1 base; nucleotides not matched to a gene: 3. Germline-derived CDR1 and CDR2 are MNHEY and SVGAGI.

This clonotype showed up many times. This chain links TRBV20-1 with TRBJ2-7, with D possibly being TRBD2 (5 bases). The CDR3 totals 13 residues. Germline V gene data show CDR1 as DFQATT and CDR2 as SNEGSKA (reference sequence). V lost 1 base and J lost 0, with 7 bases in between. The DNA for the CDR3 is TGCAGTGCTAGAGTCACTAGCTCCTACGAGCAGTACTTC. Protein: CSARVTSSYEQYF.

This sequence joins TRBV4-3 and TRBJ1-1, with a weak D call TRBD1 (6 bases). Trimming took off 3 bases at V and 7 bases at J, with 12 bases between the two ends. This CDR3 region has 13 residues. Germline values: CDR1 LGHNA, CDR2 YSLEER. This CDR3 reads CASSHTDSLEAFF. The CDR3 region has the DNA TGCGCCAGCAGCCACACGGACAGTCTTGAAGCTTTCTTT.

This clonotype was picked up many times. This chain connects TRBV12-3 or TRBV12-4 to TRBJ2-1, with D maybe TRBD2 (5 bases). V was clipped by 5 bases and J by 3 bases, with 11 bases between them. This CDR3 spans 14 amino acids. CDR3 in amino acids: CASSPGLVYNEQFF. CDR3 bases: TGTGCCAGCAGTCCCGGACTCGTCTACAATGAGCAGTTCTTC.